The entry that follows covers one TCR beta chain sequence. This entry comes from a study of T cell changes during pregnancy in multiple sclerosis. In germline, CDR1 is LGHNA, CDR2 YNFKEQ. V was shortened by 0 bases and J by 1 base, with 21 bases between the two germline ends. The CDR3 is 19 residues long. Clones were sequenced by immunoSEQ multiplex PCR, and TCRdb holds only the in-frame ones, with some missing. The sample lists about 59,000 clones, around 94% occurring once. This TCR came from a female donor with multiple sclerosis, enrolled in a pregnancy study. This chain joins TRBV4-2 and TRBJ1-1; possible D gene TRBD1, 5 bases. Sequences were derived from CD8+ T cells from peripheral blood mononuclear cells, sampled after pregnancy. CDR3 sequence (DNA): TGTGCCAGCAGCCAAGAAATTCTTAGGGGAAGCCTCGGGAACACTGAAGCTTTCTTT. Its protein product is CASSQEILRGSLGNTEAFF.